This TCR beta chain was identified during a study of blood T cell repertoires in COVID-19. Turning to the study itself: COVID-19 samples from acute and convalescent phases originated in the United States, Italy and Spain. PBMCs, B-cell-depleted T cells, or T cells provided the cDNA or gDNA that made up the material.

Germline values: CDR1 SNHLY, CDR2 FYNNEI. V lost 1 base to trimming and J lost 4 bases, with 17 bases between them. The CDR3 loop spans 17 amino acids. Under the authors' procedure: From reference gene primer amplification, estimates of nucleated cell counts were derived. Sequenced by immunoSEQ multiplex PCR; TCRdb stores in-frame clones only, minus some. D and trimming were read from the DNA, whereas the V and J calls and clone size are those reported in that table. The sample holds over 75,000 clones, nearly 90% seen once. The TCR was taken from a woman older than 75 with active COVID-19. J is TRBJ1-5 and V is TRBV2; D is perhaps TRBD1 (6 bases). The sequencing sample was made of peripheral blood. The CDR3 nucleotides are TGTGCCAGCAGTGAAGGGGTCGGCTTGACAGGTAATCAGCCCCAGCATTTT. Protein product: CASSEGVGLTGNQPQHF.